Listed below are T cell receptor beta chains from one sample, sequenced in a study of CD8+ T cells in alopecia areata. Clones were sequenced by immunoSEQ multiplex PCR, and TCRdb holds only the in-frame ones, with some missing. The data contain 150,000 to 200,000 clones, 50% to 60% of them singletons. The starting material was CD4+ T cells sorted from blood, obtained at week 0. Receptors originate from a human donor with alopecia areata. Both conserved end residues are part of each CDR3. Fields, in order: J gene, D gene, V gene, clone size, CDR3 DNA, CDR3 protein. The D gene is left open where the match is weak. Clone size appears in some rows only: once, few, many, or a class for an expanded clone.

>TRBJ1-4|-|TRBV29-1|-
TGCAGCGCAGTTAATGAAAAACTGTTTTTT
CSAVNEKLFF
>TRBJ2-2|TRBD2|TRBV4-2|few
TGTGCCAGCAGCCAAGGGACTAGCCCGAACACCGGGGAGCTGTTTTTT
CASSQGTSPNTGELFF
>TRBJ2-5|-|TRBV6-5|-
TGTGCCAGCCAAAATCGGGGGCGGGAGACCCAGTACTTC
CASQNRGRETQYF
>TRBJ1-4|-|TRBV5-1|-
TGCGCCAGCAGCGTGGGGACGGAAGAAAAACTGTTTTTT
CASSVGTEEKLFF
>TRBJ1-1|-|TRBV6-6|-
TGTGCCAGCAGCGCCCCGGGGGAGAACACTGAAGCTTTCTTT
CASSAPGENTEAFF
>TRBJ1-1|-|TRBV6-1|-
TGTGCCAGCAGCCGTCGCACCACTGAAGCTTTCTTT
CASSRRTTEAFF
>TRBJ2-7|-|TRBV14|-
TGTGCCAGCAGCCAAGACCAGTGGGTGCAGTACTTC
CASSQDQWVQYF
>TRBJ2-3|-|TRBV15|-
TGTGCCACCAGCAGAGATACCAGAAGCAGGGCTAGCACAGATACGCAGTATTTT
CATSRDTRSRASTDTQYF
>TRBJ1-1|-|TRBV13|-
TGTGCCAGCACCGAGGGGGGTAGGAACACTGAAGCTTTCTTT
CASTEGGRNTEAFF
>TRBJ2-3|-|TRBV2|-
TGTGCCAGCAAGGGGCTCGCAGATACGCAGTATTTT
CASKGLADTQYF
>TRBJ2-7|-|TRBV27|-
TGTGCCAGCAGTTTTCTCGCTGGTGAGCAGTACTTC
CASSFLAGEQYF
>TRBJ1-1|-|TRBV25-1|-
TGTGCCAGCAGTAACCGTGCCATGAACACTGAAGCTTTCTTT
CASSNRAMNTEAFF
>TRBJ1-5|TRBD1|TRBV30|-
TGTGCCGTGATGTGGCGGGACAGGGAGGGACAGCCCCAGCATTTT
CAVMWRDREGQPQHF
>TRBJ2-2|-|TRBV2|few
TGTGCCAGCAGTGAACTCGGGGAGCTGTTTTTT
CASSELGELFF
>TRBJ2-7|-|TRBV5-6|few
TGTGCCAGCAGCGTTGGGATACTCGGGGAGCAGTACTTC
CASSVGILGEQYF
>TRBJ1-5|-|TRBV25-1|-
TGTGCCAGCAGTCAAAATCAGCCCCAGCATTTT
CASSQNQPQHF
>TRBJ2-3|TRBD1|TRBV5-1|-
TGCGCCAGCAGCCAATCAACCGGGACAGGGGTCACAGATACGCAGTATTTT
CASSQSTGTGVTDTQYF
>TRBJ1-2|-|TRBV20-1|few
TGCAGTGTACAGGGCAACTATGGCTACACCTTC
CSVQGNYGYTF
>TRBJ2-7|-|TRBV15|-
TGTGCCACCAGCAGAGATGGGGGTTCCTACGAGCAGTACTTC
CATSRDGGSYEQYF
>TRBJ2-7|-|TRBV30|once
TGTGCCTGGACTCGGGGGGCTCTGGGCGACGAGCAGTACTTC
CAWTRGALGDEQYF
>TRBJ1-1|TRBD1|TRBV29-1|-
TGCAGCGTTCTAGGGACAGGGAGCACTGAAGCTTTCTTT
CSVLGTGSTEAFF
>TRBJ2-7|-|TRBV6-1|once
TGTGCCAGCAGTGCCCCTTTCGGAGGGCAGGGTATTTACTACGAGCAGTACTTC
CASSAPFGGQGIYYEQYF
>TRBJ2-2|-|TRBV4-1|-
TGCGCCAGCAGCCAAGATCGCGAGACTGGGAACACCGGGGAGCTGTTTTTT
CASSQDRETGNTGELFF
>TRBJ1-6|-|TRBV30|few
TGTGCCGGCCGCCAAGAATATAATTCACCCCTCCACTTT
CAGRQEYNSPLHF